This T cell receptor (beta chain) comes out of a study of regulatory T cells in long-lasting Graves disease (TCRdb year 2021). Notes on the research overall: Persistent Graves' disease was defined as antithyroid drug treatment for over 5 years with persistently positive TSH receptor autoantibodies. Persistent Graves' disease patients were compared with newly diagnosed Graves' disease patients by peripheral blood TCR sequencing and RNA sequencing. The study was registered as a clinical trial and conducted in China. A total of about 35 samples underwent TCR sequencing, from about 13 patients with persistent Graves' disease and 20 or so patients with newly diagnosed Graves' disease. On average, persistent Graves' disease patients in the clinical cohort had been on antithyroid drugs for approximately ten years. Points the paper makes about the study in general: A larger number of public clonotypes was shared among persistent patients (fewer than 3,000) than among newly diagnosed patients (about 990). Preferential use of TRBV28, TRBJ1-2 and TRBJ2-5 was observed in persistent disease, whereas TRBV20-1 and TRBJ2-1 were favored in newly diagnosed disease. The authors noted that the small sample size was a limitation that may lower accuracy. Compared with newly diagnosed patients, patients with persistent Graves' disease had lower TCR Shannon entropy and fewer highly expanded clones, which suggests clonal expansion. Only the TCR beta chain was sequenced and analyzed. Because the primary lesion, thyroid tissue, could not be accessed, the study looked at peripheral blood alone.

This clonotype was counted ten times or more. The antigen it binds to is not known. One base away there is no much larger clone; base qualities are not given. Library construction relied on multiplex PCR. These reads were obtained on an Illumina HiSeq 4000. TCR beta libraries were built with iRepertoire HTBI primers and Arm-PCR amplification of CDR3 regions. PCR products were gel purified before sequencing. The authors processed their data as follows. Across samples, 60 to 70 TRBV and roughly 15 TRBJ segments were identified and used for gene usage analysis of CDR3 amino acid clonotypes. COPE and FqMerger were used to merge filtered high-quality paired reads into contigs. BLAST was used to align contigs to IMGT TRBV, TRBD and TRBJ reference genes, and CDR3 was defined according to IMGT. Clonotypes above 0.1% frequency were classified as highly expanded clones. Repertoire diversity was measured by Shannon entropy, and V-J evenness by the Gini coefficient. Public clonotypes were defined as clonotypes shared by more than one individual. TCRdb reran the public reads through fastp at Q25 and MiXCR, keeping productive beta chains. Rows matching on CDR3 protein sequence are summarized as one entry with the most common DNA and genes. These V and J calls derive from TCRdb rather than the authors' analysis. A total of around 400,000 distinct CDR3 sequences appear in this sample, around 20% of them only once. The ten most abundant clones make up roughly 13% of the sample.

What this sample's time point label stands for: persistent/refractory GD, antithyroid drugs over 5 years with positive TRAb. RNA was extracted from PBMCs in TRIzol for both TCR sequencing and RNA sequencing. The diagnosis of Graves' disease was made according to American Thyroid Association guidelines. Patients for the study were recruited at an endocrinology department in Xi'an, China. From each patient, approximately 9.9 milliliters of peripheral blood was collected into an EDTA anticoagulant tube. Ficoll Paque Plus density gradient separation was used to isolate PBMCs, and no further T cell sorting was done. An Agilent 2100 Bioanalyzer and agarose gel were used to assess RNA quality, and a NanoDrop 2000 was used to measure RNA concentration. Per the germline V gene, SGHAT is the CDR1 and FQNNGV is the CDR2. The CDR3 contains 15 residues, cysteine and phenylalanine counted. The read is trimmed to its CDR3 DNA, 45 bases read in frame from base 1. V sheds 5 bases and J sheds 0 bases, leaving 14 bases between their ends.

Here the sequenced sample was peripheral blood mononuclear cells (PBMCs), taken when the disease was refractory, from a patient treated with antithyroid drugs. This clonotype was obtained from a female donor with Graves disease. The V gene is TRBV11-2 and the J gene is TRBJ2-7; too little of a D gene remains to name it. The DNA sequence follows: TGTGCCAGCAGCCGGTCGGGTACAAGCTCCTACGAGCAGTACTTC. Its product reads: CASSRSGTSSYEQYF.